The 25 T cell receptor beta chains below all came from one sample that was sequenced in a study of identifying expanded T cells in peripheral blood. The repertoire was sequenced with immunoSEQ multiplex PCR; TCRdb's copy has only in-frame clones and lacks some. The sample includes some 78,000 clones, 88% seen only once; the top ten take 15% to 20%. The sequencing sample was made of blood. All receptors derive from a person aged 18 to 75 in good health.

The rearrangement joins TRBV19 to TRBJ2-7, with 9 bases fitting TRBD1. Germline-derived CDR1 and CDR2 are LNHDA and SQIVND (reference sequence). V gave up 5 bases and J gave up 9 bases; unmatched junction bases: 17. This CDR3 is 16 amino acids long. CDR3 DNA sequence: TGTGCCAGTAGTTTGGTCGGGACAGGGACTCAGGAGGGGCAGTACTTC. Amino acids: CASSLVGTGTQEGQYF.

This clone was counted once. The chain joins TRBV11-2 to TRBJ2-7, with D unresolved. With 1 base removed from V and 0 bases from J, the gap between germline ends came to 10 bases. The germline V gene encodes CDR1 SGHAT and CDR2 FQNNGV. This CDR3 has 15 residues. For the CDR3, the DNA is TGTGCCAGCAGCTTAGTCGCGGATAGCTCCTACGAGCAGTACTTC. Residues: CASSLVADSSYEQYF.

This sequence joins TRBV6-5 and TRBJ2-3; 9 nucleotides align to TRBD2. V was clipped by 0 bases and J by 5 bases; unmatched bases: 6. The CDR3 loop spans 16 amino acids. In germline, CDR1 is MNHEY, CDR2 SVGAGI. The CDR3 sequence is CASSYSASGEGDTQYF. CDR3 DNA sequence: TGTGCCAGCAGTTACTCGGCTAGCGGGGAGGGAGATACGCAGTATTTT.

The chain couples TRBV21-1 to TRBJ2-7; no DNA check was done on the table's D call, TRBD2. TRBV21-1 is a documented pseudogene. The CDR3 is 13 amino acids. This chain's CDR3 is CASSKWNYPEQYF. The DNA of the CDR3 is TGTGCCAGCAGCAAATGGAACTACCCCGAGCAGTACTTC.

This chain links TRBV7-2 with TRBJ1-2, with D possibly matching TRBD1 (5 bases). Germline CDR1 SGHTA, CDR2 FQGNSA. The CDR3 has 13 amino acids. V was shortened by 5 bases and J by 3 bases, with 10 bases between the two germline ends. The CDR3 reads CASSGRGDYGYTF. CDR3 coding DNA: TGTGCCAGCAGCGGGCGGGGCGACTATGGCTACACCTTC. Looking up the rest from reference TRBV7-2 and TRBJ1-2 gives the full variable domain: GAGVSQSPSNKVTEKGKDVELRCDPISGHTALYWYRQSLGQGLEFLIYFQGNSAPDKSGLPSDRFSAERTGGSVSTLTIQRTQQEDSAVYLCASSGRGDYGYTFGSGTRLTVV.

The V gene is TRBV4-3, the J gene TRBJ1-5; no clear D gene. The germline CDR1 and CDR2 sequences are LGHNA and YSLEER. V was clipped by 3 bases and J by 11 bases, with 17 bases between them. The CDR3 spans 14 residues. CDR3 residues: CASSQGLASVAQHF. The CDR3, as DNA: TGCGCCAGCAGCCAGGGTTTGGCTTCCGTAGCCCAGCATTTT.

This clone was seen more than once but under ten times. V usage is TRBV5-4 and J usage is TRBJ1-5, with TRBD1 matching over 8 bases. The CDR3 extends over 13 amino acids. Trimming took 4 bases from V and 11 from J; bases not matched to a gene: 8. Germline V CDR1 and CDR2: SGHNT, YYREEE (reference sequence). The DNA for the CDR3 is TGTGCCAGCAGCATGGACAGGGTCGGGGCCCAGCATTTT. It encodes CASSMDRVGAQHF.

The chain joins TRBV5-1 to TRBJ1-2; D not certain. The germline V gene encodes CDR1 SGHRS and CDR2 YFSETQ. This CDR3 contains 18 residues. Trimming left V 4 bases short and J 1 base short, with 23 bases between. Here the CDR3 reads CASSPELPWTQDNYGYTF. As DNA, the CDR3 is TGCGCCAGCAGCCCAGAATTACCCTGGACTCAGGATAACTATGGCTACACCTTC.

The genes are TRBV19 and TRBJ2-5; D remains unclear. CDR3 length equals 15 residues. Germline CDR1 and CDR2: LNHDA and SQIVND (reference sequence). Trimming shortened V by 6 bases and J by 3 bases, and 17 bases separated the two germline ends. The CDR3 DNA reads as TGTGCCAGTAGCGGCAGCCTAATACCCGAAGAGACCCAGTACTTC. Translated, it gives CASSGSLIPEETQYF.

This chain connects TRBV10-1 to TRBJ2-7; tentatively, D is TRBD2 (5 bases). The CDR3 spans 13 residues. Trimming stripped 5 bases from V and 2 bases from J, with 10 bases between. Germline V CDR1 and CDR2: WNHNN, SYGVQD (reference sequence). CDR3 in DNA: TGCGCCAGCAGTTCCCGGGGAACCTACGAGCAGTACTTC. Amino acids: CASSSRGTYEQYF.

CDR3 DNA: TGTGCCAGCAGCGCCGGGTCGGCCAGGATCTACGAGCAGTACTTC. Protein: CASSAGSARIYEQYF. The V gene is TRBV7-2, the J gene TRBJ2-7; no reliable D call. With 5 bases removed from V and 3 bases from J, the gap between germline ends came to 17 bases. The CDR3 extends over 15 amino acids. Looked up from germline, CDR1 is SGHTA and CDR2 is FQGNSA.

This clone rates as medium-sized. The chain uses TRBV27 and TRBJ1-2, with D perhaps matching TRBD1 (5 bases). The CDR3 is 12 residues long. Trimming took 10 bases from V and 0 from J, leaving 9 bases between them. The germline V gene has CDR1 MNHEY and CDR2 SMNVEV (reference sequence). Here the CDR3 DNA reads TGTGCCACCAGGGAGGCTAACTATGGCTACACCTTC. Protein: CATREANYGYTF.

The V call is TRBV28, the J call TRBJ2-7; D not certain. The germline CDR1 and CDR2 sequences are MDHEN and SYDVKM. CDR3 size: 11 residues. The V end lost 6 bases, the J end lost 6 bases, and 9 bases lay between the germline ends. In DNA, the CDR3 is TGTGCCAGCAGACTATCGGGCGAGCAGTACTTC. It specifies CASRLSGEQYF.

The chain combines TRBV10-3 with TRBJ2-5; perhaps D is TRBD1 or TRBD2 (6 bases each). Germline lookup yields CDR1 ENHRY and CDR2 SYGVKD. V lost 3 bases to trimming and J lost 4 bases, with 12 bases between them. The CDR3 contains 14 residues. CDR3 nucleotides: TGTGCCATCAGTGACTGGGGGGCGCGAGAGACCCAGTACTTC. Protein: CAISDWGARETQYF.

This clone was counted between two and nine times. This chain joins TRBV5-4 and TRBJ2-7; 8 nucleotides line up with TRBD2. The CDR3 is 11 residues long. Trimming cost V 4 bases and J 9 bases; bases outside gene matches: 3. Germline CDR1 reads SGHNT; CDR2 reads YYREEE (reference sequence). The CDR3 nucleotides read TGTGCCAGCAGCCAGGGGACTAGGCAGTACTTC. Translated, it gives CASSQGTRQYF.

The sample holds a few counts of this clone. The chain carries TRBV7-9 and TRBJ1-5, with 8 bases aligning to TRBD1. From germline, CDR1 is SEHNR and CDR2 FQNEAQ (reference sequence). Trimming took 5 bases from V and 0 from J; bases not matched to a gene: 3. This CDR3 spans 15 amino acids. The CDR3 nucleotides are TGTGCCAGCAGCCGGACAGGGTATAGCAATCAGCCCCAGCATTTT. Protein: CASSRTGYSNQPQHF.

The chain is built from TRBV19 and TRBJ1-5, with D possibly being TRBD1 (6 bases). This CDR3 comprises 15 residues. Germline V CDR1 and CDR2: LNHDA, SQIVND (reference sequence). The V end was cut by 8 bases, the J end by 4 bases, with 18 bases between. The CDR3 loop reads CASGTIGTPNQPQHF. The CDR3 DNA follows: TGTGCCAGTGGGACCATTGGGACACCGAATCAGCCCCAGCATTTT.

The CDR3 here is CATRTGYRELFF. The CDR3, as DNA: TGTGCCACCCGTACAGGGTACCGGGAGCTGTTTTTT. J is TRBJ2-2 and V is TRBV19; D possibly corresponds to TRBD1 (6 bases). Trimming took off 10 bases at V and 9 bases at J, with 15 bases between the two ends. Germline V CDR1 and CDR2: LNHDA, SQIVND (reference sequence). This CDR3 is built from 12 residues.

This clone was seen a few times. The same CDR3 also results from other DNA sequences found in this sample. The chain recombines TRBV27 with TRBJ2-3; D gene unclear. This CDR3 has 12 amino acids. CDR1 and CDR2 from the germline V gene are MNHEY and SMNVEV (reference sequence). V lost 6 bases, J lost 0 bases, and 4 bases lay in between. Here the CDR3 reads CASRTSTDTQYF. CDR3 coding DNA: TGTGCCAGCAGGACTAGCACAGATACGCAGTATTTT.

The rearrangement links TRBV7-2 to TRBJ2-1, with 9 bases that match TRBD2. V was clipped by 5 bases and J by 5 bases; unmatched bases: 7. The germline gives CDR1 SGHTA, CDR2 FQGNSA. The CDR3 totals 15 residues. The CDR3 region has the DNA TGTGCCAGCAGCCGCCGCGGGGGGGCTAACAATGAGCAGTTCTTC. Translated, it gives CASSRRGGANNEQFF.

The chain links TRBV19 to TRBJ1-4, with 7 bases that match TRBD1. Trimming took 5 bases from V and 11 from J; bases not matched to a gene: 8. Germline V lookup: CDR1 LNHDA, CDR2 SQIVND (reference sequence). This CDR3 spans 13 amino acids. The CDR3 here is CASSYRGKGKLFF. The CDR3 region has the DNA TGTGCCAGTAGTTACAGGGGCAAAGGTAAACTGTTTTTT.

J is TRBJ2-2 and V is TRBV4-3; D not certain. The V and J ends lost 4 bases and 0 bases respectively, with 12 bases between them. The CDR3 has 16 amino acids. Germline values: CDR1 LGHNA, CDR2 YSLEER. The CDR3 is CASSRIGTSNTGELFF. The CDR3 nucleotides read TGCGCCAGCAGCCGCATCGGAACTTCGAACACCGGGGAGCTGTTTTTT.

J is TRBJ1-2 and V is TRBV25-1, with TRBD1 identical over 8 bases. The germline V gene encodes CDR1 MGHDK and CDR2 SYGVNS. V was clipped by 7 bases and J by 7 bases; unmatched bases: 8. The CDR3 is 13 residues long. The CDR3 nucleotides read TGTGCCAGCATGCGACAGGGGAATGGTGGCTACACCTTC. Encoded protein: CASMRQGNGGYTF.

CDR3 sequence: CASSHGYRTSSYEQYF. The CDR3 DNA reads TGTGCCAGCAGCCATGGGTACAGGACTAGCTCCTACGAGCAGTACTTC. V and J are TRBV14 and TRBJ2-7; 7 nucleotides agree with TRBD2. The germline V gene has CDR1 SGHDN and CDR2 FVKESK. CDR3 length equals 16 residues. The J segment lost 0 bases and the V segment lost 3 bases, leaving 8 bases of the junction unmatched. The full variable domain, its missing parts supplied by reference TRBV14 and TRBJ2-7, is EAGVTQFPSHSVIEKGQTVTLRCDPISGHDNLYWYRRVMGKEIKFLLHFVKESKQDESGMPNNRFLAERTGGTYSTLKVQPAELEDSGVYFCASSHGYRTSSYEQYFGPGTRLTVT.

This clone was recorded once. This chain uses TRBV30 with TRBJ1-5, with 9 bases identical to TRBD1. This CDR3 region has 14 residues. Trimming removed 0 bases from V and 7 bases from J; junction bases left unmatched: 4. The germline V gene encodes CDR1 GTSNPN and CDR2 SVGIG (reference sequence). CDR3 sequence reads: CAWSVGQGTQPQHF. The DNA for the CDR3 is TGTGCCTGGAGTGTGGGACAGGGAACCCAGCCCCAGCATTTT.